This T cell receptor beta chain came from a study of T cells in Graves' hyperthyroidism and ophthalmopathy. Researchers amplified the TCR beta CDR3 regions from RNA transcripts. The HTBI set primed first-round TCR CDR3 RT-PCR. One entry per CDR3 protein results from TCRdb running MiXCR on the multiplex PCR reads. The sample lists 550,000 to 700,000 distinct CDR3 sequences; about 14% were seen once. Whole-study findings and limits: The model predicted ophthalmopathy a median approximately 6 months before onset.

This clonotype occurred once. Its target is not known. A much larger clone differs by one base, so this may be a read error. This clonotype originated in a woman aged 40 to 50 with Graves' ophthalmopathy. Material for sequencing was blood.

The CDR3 here is CATSDAYEQYF. CDR3 coding DNA: TGTGCCACCAGTGATGCATACGAGCAGTACTTC. The chain has TRBV24-1 and TRBJ2-7; D is unclear. The CDR3 runs to 11 residues. Germline V lookup: CDR1 KGHDR, CDR2 SFDVKD. Trimming cost V 3 bases and J 4 bases, with 3 bases left between them.